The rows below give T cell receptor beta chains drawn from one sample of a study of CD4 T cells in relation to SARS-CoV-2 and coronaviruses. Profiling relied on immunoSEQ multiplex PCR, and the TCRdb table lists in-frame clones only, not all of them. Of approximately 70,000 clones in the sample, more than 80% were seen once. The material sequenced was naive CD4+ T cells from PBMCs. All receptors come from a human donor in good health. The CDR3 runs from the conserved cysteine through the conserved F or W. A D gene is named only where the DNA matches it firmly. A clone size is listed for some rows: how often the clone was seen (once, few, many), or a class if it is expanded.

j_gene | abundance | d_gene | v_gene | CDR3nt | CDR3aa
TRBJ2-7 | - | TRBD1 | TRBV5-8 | TGTGCCAGCAGCTCTCGACAGGGTGCCTACGAGCAGTACTTC | CASSSRQGAYEQYF
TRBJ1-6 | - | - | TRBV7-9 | TGTGCCAGCAGCTTCAGGGAGGGAAGTTCACCCCTCCACTTT | CASSFREGSSPLHF
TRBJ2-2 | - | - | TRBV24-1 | TGTGCCACCAGTGATCTGAGACAGCCCGGGGAGCTGTTTTTT | CATSDLRQPGELFF
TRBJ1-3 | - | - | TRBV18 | TGTGCCAGCTCACTCTCCTTCTGGGTTACAACGAATGGAAACACCATATATTTT | CASSLSFWVTTNGNTIYF
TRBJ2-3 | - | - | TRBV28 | TGTGCCAGCAGTCCGAGCGGCACAGATACGCAGTATTTT | CASSPSGTDTQYF
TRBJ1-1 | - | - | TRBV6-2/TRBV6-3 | TGTGCCAGCAGTTACTCCGACCCCAACACTGAAGCTTTCTTT | CASSYSDPNTEAFF
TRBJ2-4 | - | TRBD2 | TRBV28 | TGTGCCAGCAGTTTAGGGACTAGCAAAAACATTCAGTACTTC | CASSLGTSKNIQYF
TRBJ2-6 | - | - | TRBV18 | TGTGCCAGCTCAGAGTCTGGGGCCAACGTCCTGACTTTC | CASSESGANVLTF
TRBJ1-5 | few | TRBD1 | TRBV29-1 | TGCAGCGCGTCAACAGGGGTTGGCAATCAGCCCCAGCATTTT | CSASTGVGNQPQHF
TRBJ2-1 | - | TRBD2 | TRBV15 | TGTGCCACCAGCTTTGAACTAGCGGGAGATAGTAATGAGCAGTTCTTC | CATSFELAGDSNEQFF
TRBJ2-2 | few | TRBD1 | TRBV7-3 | TGTGCCAGCAGCCGAGCCGGGACAGAGAACACCGGGGAGCTGTTTTTT | CASSRAGTENTGELFF
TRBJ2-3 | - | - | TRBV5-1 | TGCGCCAGCAGCTTGTTCAGCGCAGATACGCAGTATTTT | CASSLFSADTQYF
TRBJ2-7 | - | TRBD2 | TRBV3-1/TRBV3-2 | TGTGCCAGCAGCCAAGATGGGGGGGGTTACGAGCAGTACTTC | CASSQDGGGYEQYF
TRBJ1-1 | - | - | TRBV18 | TGTGCCAGCTCACCACCTGGGGTACGAAGCACTGAAGCTTTCTTT | CASSPPGVRSTEAFF
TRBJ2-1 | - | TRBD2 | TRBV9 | TGTGCCAGCAGCGCCAGACTAGCGGGAGGGGGTGAGCAGTTCTTC | CASSARLAGGGEQFF
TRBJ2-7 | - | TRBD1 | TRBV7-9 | TGTGCCAGCAGCCCCAGGGGGAACGAGCAGTACTTC | CASSPRGNEQYF
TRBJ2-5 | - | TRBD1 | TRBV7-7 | TGTGCTAGCAGCCTGGACAGGGGGAAAGAGACCCAGTACTTC | CASSLDRGKETQYF
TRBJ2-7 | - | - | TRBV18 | TGTGCCAGCTCACCCCCGGTTGGCTACGAGCAGTACTTC | CASSPPVGYEQYF
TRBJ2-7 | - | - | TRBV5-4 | TGTGCCAGCAGCGGGTGGGGGGACTCCTACGAGCAGTACTTC | CASSGWGDSYEQYF
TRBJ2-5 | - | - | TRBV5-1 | TGCGCCAGCAGCTTGGCCGGTGAGACCCAGTACTTC | CASSLAGETQYF
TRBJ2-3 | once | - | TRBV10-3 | TGTGCCATCAGTGGGGACAGCACAGATACGCAGTATTTT | CAISGDSTDTQYF
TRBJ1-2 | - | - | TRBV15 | TGTGCCACCAGCAGGGCAGGTAACTATGGCTACACCTTC | CATSRAGNYGYTF
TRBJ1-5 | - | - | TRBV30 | TGTGCCTGGAGCGCCCTCCTACGCAATCAGCCCCAGCATTTT | CAWSALLRNQPQHF
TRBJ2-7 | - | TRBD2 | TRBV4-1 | TGCGCCAGCAGCCAGGCACAGGCGGGAGGGTACACCTACGAGCAGTACTTC | CASSQAQAGGYTYEQYF
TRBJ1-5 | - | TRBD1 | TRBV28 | TGTGCCAGCAGTTTAGACAGGGGAGTATATAGCAATCAGCCCCAGCATTTT | CASSLDRGVYSNQPQHF
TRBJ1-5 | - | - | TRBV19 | TGTGCCAGTAGACAGGGAAGGGATCAGCCCCAGCATTTT | CASRQGRDQPQHF
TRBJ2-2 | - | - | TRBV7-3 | TGTGCCAGCAGCTTATTAGGCACCGGGGAGCTGTTTTTT | CASSLLGTGELFF
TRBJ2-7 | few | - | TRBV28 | TGTGCCAGCAGTTTACTATGGGGGGAGCAGTACTTC | CASSLLWGEQYF
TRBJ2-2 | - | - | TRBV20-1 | TGCAGTGCTCAAAACGCCGGGGAGCTGTTTTTT | CSAQNAGELFF
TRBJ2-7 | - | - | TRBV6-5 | TGTGCCAGCAGTCGACAGGACTCCTACGAGCAGTACTTC | CASSRQDSYEQYF
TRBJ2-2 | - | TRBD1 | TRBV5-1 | TGCGCCAGCAGCTTGGCCTCTGGGACAGCCGGGGAGCTGTTTTTT | CASSLASGTAGELFF
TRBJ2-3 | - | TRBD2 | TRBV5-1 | TGCGCCAGCAGCGATCACGGACTAGCGGGCCCTGGCACAGATACGCAGTATTTT | CASSDHGLAGPGTDTQYF
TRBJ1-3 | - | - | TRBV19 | TGTGCCAGTACCTGGACACCTCCATTCTCTGGAAACACCATATATTTT | CASTWTPPFSGNTIYF
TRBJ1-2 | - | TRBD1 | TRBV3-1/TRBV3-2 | TGTGCCAGCAGCCAGGGGGGGGACAGGGGAGCAAGTGGCTACACCTTC | CASSQGGDRGASGYTF
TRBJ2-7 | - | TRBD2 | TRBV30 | TGTGCCTGCGACCGCGGGAGTTCCCACGAGCAGTACTTC | CACDRGSSHEQYF
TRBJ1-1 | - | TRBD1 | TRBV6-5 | TGTGCCAGCAGAGTAAACAGGGGGAACACTGAAGCTTTCTTT | CASRVNRGNTEAFF